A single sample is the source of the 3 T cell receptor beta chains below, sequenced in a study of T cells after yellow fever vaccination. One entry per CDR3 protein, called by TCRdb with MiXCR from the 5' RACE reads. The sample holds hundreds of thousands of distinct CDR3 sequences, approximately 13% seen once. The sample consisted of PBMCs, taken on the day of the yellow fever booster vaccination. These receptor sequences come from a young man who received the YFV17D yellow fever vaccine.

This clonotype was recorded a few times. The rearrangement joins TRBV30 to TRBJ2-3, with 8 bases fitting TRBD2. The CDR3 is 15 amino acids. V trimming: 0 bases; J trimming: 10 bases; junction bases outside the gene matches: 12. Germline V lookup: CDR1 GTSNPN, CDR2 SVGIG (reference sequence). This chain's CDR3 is CAWSVGSGIFGSQYF. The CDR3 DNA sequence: TGTGCCTGGAGTGTGGGTAGCGGGATCTTTGGTTCGCAGTATTTT. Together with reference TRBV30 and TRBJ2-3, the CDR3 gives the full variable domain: SQTIHQWPATLVQPVGSPLSLECTVEGTSNPNLYWYRQAAGRGLQLLFYSVGIGQISSEVPQNLSASRPQDRQFILSSKKLLLSDSGFYLCAWSVGSGIFGSQYFGPGTRLTVL.

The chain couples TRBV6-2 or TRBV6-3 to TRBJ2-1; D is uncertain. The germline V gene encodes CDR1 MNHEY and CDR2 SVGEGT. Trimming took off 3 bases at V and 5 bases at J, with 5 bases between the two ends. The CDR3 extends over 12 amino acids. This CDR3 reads CASSYWDNEQFF. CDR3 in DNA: TGTGCCAGCAGTTATTGGGACAATGAGCAGTTCTTC.

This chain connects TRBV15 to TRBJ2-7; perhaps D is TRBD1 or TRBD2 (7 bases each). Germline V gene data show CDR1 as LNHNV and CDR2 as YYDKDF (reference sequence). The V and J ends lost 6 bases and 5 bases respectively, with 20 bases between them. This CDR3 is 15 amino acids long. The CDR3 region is CATSRGDRGFNEQYF. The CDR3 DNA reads TGTGCCACCAGTCGGGGGGACAGAGGTTTCAACGAGCAGTACTTC.